The 7 T cell receptor beta chains presented below share a single source sample, sequenced in a study of tissue T cells after allogeneic stem cell transplantation. Using immunoSEQ multiplex PCR, the repertoire was profiled, and TCRdb retains in-frame clones only, with some absent. The repertoire has roughly 25,000 clones, 91% of them found once; the top ten carry approximately 2%. Here the sequenced sample was blood, taken before transplantation. Receptors were obtained from a male donor aged 60 or over who later had graft-versus-host disease after an allogeneic stem cell transplant.

The rearrangement joins TRBV5-1 to TRBJ1-1, with D tentatively TRBD1 (5 bases). Germline V gene data show CDR1 as SGHRS and CDR2 as YFSETQ. CDR3 length: 14 residues. V lost 0 bases, J lost 1 base, and 7 bases lay in between. The CDR3 bases are TGCGCCAGCAGCTTGGGCAGGGAGAACACTGAAGCTTTCTTT. Protein sequence: CASSLGRENTEAFF. The full variable domain, in which reference TRBV5-1 and TRBJ1-1 provide the parts outside the CDR3, is KAGVTQTPRYLIKTRGQQVTLSCSPISGHRSVSWYQQTPGQGLQFLFEYFSETQRNKGNFPGRFSGRQFSNSRSEMNVSTLELGDSALYLCASSLGRENTEAFFGQGTRLTVV.

V and J are TRBV6-2 or TRBV6-3 and TRBJ1-6; 10 positions match TRBD1. Germline CDR1 MNHEY, CDR2 SVGEGT. The V gene end was trimmed by 2 bases and the J gene end by 9 bases; junction bases not matched to a gene: 4. This CDR3 spans 15 amino acids. DNA of the CDR3: TGTGCCAGCAGTTACGTCGGGACAGGGGTTTCACCCCTCCACTTT. Amino acids: CASSYVGTGVSPLHF.

The chain couples TRBV30 to TRBJ1-1, with D possibly being TRBD1 (5 bases). The V gene lost 0 bases and the J gene lost 6 bases, with 8 bases spanning the gap. Looked up from germline, CDR1 is GTSNPN and CDR2 is SVGIG (reference sequence). The CDR3 has 12 amino acids. CDR3 bases: TGTGCCTGGAGTGTACTGGGGCCTGAAGCTTTCTTT. Protein product: CAWSVLGPEAFF.

The V gene is TRBV6-5, the J gene TRBJ1-1; no clear D gene. Germline V lookup: CDR1 MNHEY, CDR2 SVGAGI. Trimming pared 6 bases from V and 1 base from J, leaving 9 bases between. This CDR3 region has 13 residues. The CDR3 region is CASSVHQNTEAFF. For the CDR3, the DNA is TGTGCCAGCAGCGTTCACCAGAACACTGAAGCTTTCTTT.

The rearrangement links TRBV7-2 to TRBJ2-3; D uncertain. V lost 8 bases and J lost 2, with 11 bases in between. The CDR3 is made up of 13 amino acids. CDR1 is SGHTA and CDR2 is FQGNSA in the germline V gene. DNA for the CDR3: TGTGCCAGCGGGCGCCCCCTCACAGATACGCAGTATTTT. This translates into CASGRPLTDTQYF. Looking up the rest from reference TRBV7-2 and TRBJ2-3 gives the full variable domain: GAGVSQSPSNKVTEKGKDVELRCDPISGHTALYWYRQSLGQGLEFLIYFQGNSAPDKSGLPSDRFSAERTGGSVSTLTIQRTQQEDSAVYLCASGRPLTDTQYFGPGTRLTVL.

The V and J genes are TRBV5-5 and TRBJ1-1; 12 bases align to TRBD1. The ends lost 3 bases at V and 4 bases at J; junction bases unmatched: 4. The CDR3 spans 15 residues. The germline V gene has CDR1 SGHKS and CDR2 YYEKEE (reference sequence). CDR3 sequence (DNA): TGTGCCAGCAGCTGGGGACAGGGGGCGAGCACTGAAGCTTTCTTT. It codes for CASSWGQGASTEAFF.

V usage is TRBV6-2 or TRBV6-3 and J usage is TRBJ2-7; D perhaps matches TRBD1 (7 bases). Between the trimmed V and J ends, which lost 6 bases and 2 bases, there was a span of 17 bases. CDR1 and CDR2 from the germline V gene are MNHEY and SVGEGT. The CDR3 extends over 15 amino acids. The DNA of the CDR3 is TGTGCCAGCAGCCGAAGGAGGGACAGACCCTACGAGCAGTACTTC. Protein product: CASSRRRDRPYEQYF.